This T cell receptor beta chain is drawn from a study of regulatory T cells in long-lasting Graves disease. Findings and limits, study-wide: Fewer public clonotypes were shared by new patients (about 940) than by persistent patients (about 2,700). TCR diversity was lower in persistent than newly diagnosed Graves' disease.

As to this clonotype: Its antigen is unidentified.

Arm-PCR of CDR3 regions with iRepertoire HTBI primers generated TCR beta libraries. TCRdb reprocessed the multiplex PCR reads with MiXCR, giving one entry per CDR3 protein. The sample shows around 450,000 distinct CDR3 sequences, 14% to 15% of them seen only once. The time point was: newly diagnosed GD, antithyroid drugs for less than 3 months. PBMC-extracted RNA yielded the TCR library. The CDR3 length is 15 residues. From germline, CDR1 is PRHDT and CDR2 FYEKMQ (reference sequence). Trimming left V 1 base short and J 2 bases short, with 10 bases between. These same data were also listed under a study on T cells in Graves' hyperthyroidism and ophthalmopathy. That investigation notes: Orbital computed tomography and thyroid ultrasound, together with serum TRAb and thyroxine and clinical symptoms, were used for diagnoses.

The chain has TRBV13 and TRBJ2-3; D is perhaps TRBD2 (6 bases). This sequence originates from a woman aged 25 to 39 with Graves disease. This material consisted of peripheral blood mononuclear cells (PBMCs), taken at new diagnosis, from a patient treated with antithyroid drugs. For the CDR3, the DNA is TGTGCCAGCAGCTTAGTGCGGGACTCCACAGATACGCAGTATTTT. Amino acid sequence: CASSLVRDSTDTQYF.